This T cell receptor (beta chain) was sequenced in a study of early T cells in non-severe SARS-CoV-2 infection. This clonotype appeared a few times. V dropped 5 bases and J dropped 0 bases, with 11 bases sitting between them. The V gene's germline CDR1 is SEHNR and CDR2 FQNEAQ (reference sequence). The CDR3 consists of 14 residues. One entry per CDR3 protein, called by TCRdb with MiXCR from the 5' RACE reads. Here the sample spans about 58,000 distinct CDR3 sequences, under 10% being singletons. The V and J genes are TRBV7-9 and TRBJ2-7; D gene unclear. Sequenced material: whole blood. The receptor comes from an adult who was a healthcare worker with PCR-confirmed SARS-CoV-2 infection or an uninfected control (not recorded which). In nucleotides, the CDR3 is TGTGCCAGCAGCCCACCGGGTCGCTCCTACGAGCAGTACTTC. Its protein is CASSPPGRSYEQYF.